The 5 T cell receptor beta chains below all came from one sample that was sequenced in a study of cytomegalovirus exposure and HLA in healthy donors. Profiled with immunoSEQ multiplex PCR; TCRdb holds only in-frame clones, not every one. The data show about 160,000 clones, 86% seen once. The sequenced sample consisted of PBMCs. These receptors were collected from a woman aged 30 to 39 in good health and CMV-seronegative.

V usage is TRBV15 and J usage is TRBJ1-5; D remains ambiguous. V was trimmed by 2 bases and J by 5 bases, leaving 10 bases between them. Germline-derived CDR1 and CDR2 are LNHNV and YYDKDF (reference sequence). The CDR3 sequence is 14 residues long. The CDR3 DNA reads TGTGCCACCAGCAGATGGGGTTCCGATCAGCCCCAGCATTTT. Translation: CATSRWGSDQPQHF.

In its sample, this clone was seen a few times. The genes are TRBV5-6 and TRBJ2-7, with a tentative D call TRBD2 (6 bases). The V gene's germline CDR1 is SGHDT and CDR2 YYEEEE. V was shortened by 5 bases and J by 6 bases, with 18 bases between the two germline ends. This CDR3 has 14 amino acids. For the CDR3, the DNA is TGTGCCAGCAGTATGGACGGGCGGGGCCTCGAGCAGTACTTC. Translation: CASSMDGRGLEQYF.

The rearrangement uses TRBV7-9 and TRBJ2-6; D not certain. Trimming took 5 bases from V and 4 from J, leaving 15 bases between them. Germline assignment: CDR1 SEHNR and CDR2 FQNEAQ (reference sequence). CDR3 size: 16 residues. The chain's CDR3 is CASSRSRVSGANVLTF. The CDR3 nucleotides read TGTGCCAGCAGCCGTAGTAGGGTTTCGGGGGCCAACGTCCTGACTTTC.

This chain links TRBV6-5 with TRBJ2-1; 7 positions match TRBD2. CDR1 MNHEY and CDR2 SVGAGI come from the germline V gene. CDR3 length: 16 residues. The junction had 4 bases not matched to a gene; V was cut back by 2 bases and J by 0 bases. The CDR3 DNA is TGTGCCAGCAGTTACGAGCGGGGAAGCTCCTACAATGAGCAGTTCTTC. Amino acid sequence: CASSYERGSSYNEQFF.

This rearrangement joins TRBV7-2 to TRBJ2-3; TRBD1 aligns across 7 bases. CDR3 size: 14 residues. Trimming at V came to 5 bases and at J to 2 bases, leaving 4 bases not matched to a gene. The germline CDR1 and CDR2 sequences are SGHTA and FQGNSA. The CDR3: CASSQGTDTDTQYF. The DNA for the CDR3 is TGTGCCAGCAGCCAAGGGACAGACACAGATACGCAGTATTTT.